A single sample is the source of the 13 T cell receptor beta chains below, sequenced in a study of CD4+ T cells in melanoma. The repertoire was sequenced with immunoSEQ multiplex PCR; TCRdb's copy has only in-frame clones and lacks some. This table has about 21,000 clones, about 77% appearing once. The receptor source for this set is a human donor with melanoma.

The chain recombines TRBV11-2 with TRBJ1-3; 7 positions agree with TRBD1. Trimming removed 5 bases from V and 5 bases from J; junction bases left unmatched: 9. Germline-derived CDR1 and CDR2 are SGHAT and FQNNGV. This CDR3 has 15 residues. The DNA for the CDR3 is TGTGCCAGCAGCCGAATCGGACAGGAACGAAACACCATATATTTT. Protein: CASSRIGQERNTIYF.

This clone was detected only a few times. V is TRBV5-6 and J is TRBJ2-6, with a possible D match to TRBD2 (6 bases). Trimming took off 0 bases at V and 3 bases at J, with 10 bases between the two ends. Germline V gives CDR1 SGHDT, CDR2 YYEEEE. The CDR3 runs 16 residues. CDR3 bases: TGTGCCAGCAGCTTGGCCGGGGGTAATGGGGCCAACGTCCTGACTTTC. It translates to CASSLAGGNGANVLTF.

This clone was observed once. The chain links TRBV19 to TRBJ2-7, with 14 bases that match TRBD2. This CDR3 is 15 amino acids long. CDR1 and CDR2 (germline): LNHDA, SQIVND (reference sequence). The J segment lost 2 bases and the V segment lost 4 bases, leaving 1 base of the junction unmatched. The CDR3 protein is CASSRTSGGTYEQYF. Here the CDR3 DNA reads TGTGCCAGTAGTAGGACTAGCGGGGGGACCTACGAGCAGTACTTC.

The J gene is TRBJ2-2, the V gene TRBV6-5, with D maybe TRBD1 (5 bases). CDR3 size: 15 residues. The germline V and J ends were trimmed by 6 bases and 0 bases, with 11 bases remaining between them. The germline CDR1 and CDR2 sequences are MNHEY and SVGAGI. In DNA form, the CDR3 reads TGTGCCAGCAGGCGCGACAGATCGAACACCGGGGAGCTGTTTTTT. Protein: CASRRDRSNTGELFF.

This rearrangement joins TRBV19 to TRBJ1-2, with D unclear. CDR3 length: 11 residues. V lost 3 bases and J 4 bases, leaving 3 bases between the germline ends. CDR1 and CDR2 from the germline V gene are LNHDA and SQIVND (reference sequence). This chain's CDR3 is CASSIGYGYTF. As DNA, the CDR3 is TGTGCCAGTAGTATCGGCTATGGCTACACCTTC.

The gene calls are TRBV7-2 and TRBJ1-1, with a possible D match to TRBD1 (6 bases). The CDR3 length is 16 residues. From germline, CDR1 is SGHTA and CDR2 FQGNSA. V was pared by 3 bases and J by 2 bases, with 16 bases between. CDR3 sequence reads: CASSLQGTTDNTEAFF. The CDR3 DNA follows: TGTGCCAGCAGCTTGCAGGGGACTACCGATAACACTGAAGCTTTCTTT.

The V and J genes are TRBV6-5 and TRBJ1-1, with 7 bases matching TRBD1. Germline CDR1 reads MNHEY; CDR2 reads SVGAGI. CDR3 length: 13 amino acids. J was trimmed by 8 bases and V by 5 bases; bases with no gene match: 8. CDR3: CASSRTGRGEAFF. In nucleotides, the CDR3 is TGTGCCAGCAGTCGGACAGGACGAGGGGAAGCTTTCTTT.

CDR3 residues: CASSPGQGPKPQHF. The CDR3 coding sequence is TGTGCCAGCAGCCCGGGACAGGGTCCGAAGCCCCAGCATTTT. The chain uses TRBV7-9 and TRBJ1-5; 9 bases agree with TRBD1. With 5 bases clipped from V and 8 bases from J, the junction kept 7 bases outside the gene matches. The CDR3 is 14 residues long. Germline CDR1 is SEHNR and CDR2 is FQNEAQ (reference sequence).

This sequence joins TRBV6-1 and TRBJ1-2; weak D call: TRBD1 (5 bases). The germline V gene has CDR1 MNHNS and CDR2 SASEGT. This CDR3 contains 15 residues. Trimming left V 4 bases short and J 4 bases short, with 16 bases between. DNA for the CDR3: TGTGCCAGCAGTGCGGCCAGGGTGGGCCCCTATGGCTACACCTTC. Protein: CASSAARVGPYGYTF.

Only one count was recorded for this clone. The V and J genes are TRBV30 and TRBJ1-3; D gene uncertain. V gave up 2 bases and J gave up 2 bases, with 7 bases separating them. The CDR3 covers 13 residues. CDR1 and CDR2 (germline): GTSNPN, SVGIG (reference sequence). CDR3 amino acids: CAWSRIAGNTIYF. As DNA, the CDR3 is TGTGCCTGGAGTAGGATAGCTGGAAACACCATATATTTT.

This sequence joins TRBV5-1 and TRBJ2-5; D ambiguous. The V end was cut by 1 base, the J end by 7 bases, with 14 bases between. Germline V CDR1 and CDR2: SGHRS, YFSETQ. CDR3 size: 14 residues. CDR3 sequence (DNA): TGCGCCAGCAGCTTGCAGGAAGAGGTGGGGACCCAGTACTTC. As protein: CASSLQEEVGTQYF.

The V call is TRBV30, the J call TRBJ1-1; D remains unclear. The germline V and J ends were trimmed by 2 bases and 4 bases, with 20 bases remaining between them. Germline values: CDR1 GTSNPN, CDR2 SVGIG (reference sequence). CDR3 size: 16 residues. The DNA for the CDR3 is TGTGCCTGGAGTTTTCAGGACGAATACGGCGGCACTGAAGCTTTCTTT. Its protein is CAWSFQDEYGGTEAFF.

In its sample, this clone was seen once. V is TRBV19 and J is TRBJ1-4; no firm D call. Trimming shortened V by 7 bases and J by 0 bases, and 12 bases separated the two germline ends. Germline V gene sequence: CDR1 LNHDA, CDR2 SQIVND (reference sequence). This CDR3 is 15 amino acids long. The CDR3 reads CASKREPATNEKLFF. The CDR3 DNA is TGTGCCAGTAAGAGAGAACCTGCAACTAATGAAAAACTGTTTTTT.